The 20 T cell receptor beta chains reported below all come from one sample, sequenced in a study of blood T cell repertoires in COVID-19. TCRdb keeps only in-frame clones here, not all; method: immunoSEQ multiplex PCR. This sample yields some 210,000 clones, of which 80% to 90% are seen a single time; 6% to 8.5% belongs to the top ten. The sample taken for sequencing was peripheral blood. These receptors were collected from a woman aged 50 to 60 with active or convalescent COVID-19.

This clone has a handful of counts. As DNA, the CDR3 is TGTGCCAGCAGTTTTGGGGGGGCGCAGGCCACTGAAGCTTTCTTT. This gives the protein CASSFGGAQATEAFF. The chain employs TRBV2 and TRBJ1-1; TRBD1 is a possible D gene (6 bases). The CDR3 length is 15 residues. Germline values: CDR1 SNHLY, CDR2 FYNNEI. Trimming removed 5 bases at V and 4 bases at J, with 17 bases between.

V and J are TRBV19 and TRBJ2-7, with TRBD1 as a possible D gene (6 bases). The CDR3 sequence is 15 residues long. The V end was cut by 1 base, the J end by 4 bases, with 14 bases between. CDR1 and CDR2 from the germline V gene are LNHDA and SQIVND (reference sequence). CDR3 DNA: TGTGCCAGTAGTATAGTGTCAGGGGAAGAATACGAGCAGTACTTC. Translation gives CASSIVSGEEYEQYF. The complete variable domain, with remaining parts taken from reference TRBV19 and TRBJ2-7, reads DGGITQSPKYLFRKEGQNVTLSCEQNLNHDAMYWYRQDPGQGLRLIYYSQIVNDFQKGDIAEGYSVSREKKESFPLTVTSAQKNPTAFYLCASSIVSGEEYEQYFGPGTRLTVT.

J is TRBJ2-4 and V is TRBV28; 13 bases line up with TRBD2. The germline V gene has CDR1 MDHEN and CDR2 SYDVKM. V lost 4 bases, J lost 16 bases, and 7 bases stayed unmatched. The CDR3 covers 13 residues. CDR3 sequence reads: CASSSGLAGHLYF. In DNA form, the CDR3 reads TGTGCCAGCAGTTCGGGACTAGCGGGACACCTCTACTTC.

This clone showed up just once. The rearrangement joins TRBV6-5 to TRBJ2-5; D remains ambiguous. Per the germline V gene, CDR1 is MNHEY and CDR2 is SVGAGI. With 6 bases removed from V and 5 bases from J, the gap between germline ends came to 10 bases. CDR3 length: 12 residues. CDR3: CASSRIMETQYF. CDR3 DNA sequence: TGTGCCAGCAGCCGTATAATGGAGACCCAGTACTTC.

The chain is built from TRBV7-9 and TRBJ2-1; 9 nucleotides match TRBD2. V was clipped by 1 base and J by 2 bases; unmatched bases: 0. From germline, CDR1 is SEHNR and CDR2 FQNEAQ (reference sequence). This CDR3 has 15 residues. DNA for the CDR3: TGTGCCAGCAGCTTAGGCGGGGGGGCCTACAATGAGCAGTTCTTC. This translates into CASSLGGGAYNEQFF.

This clone appeared a few times. The chain couples TRBV10-3 to TRBJ2-2; the D is unclear. From germline, CDR1 is ENHRY and CDR2 SYGVKD. The V and J ends lost 2 bases and 4 bases respectively, with 8 bases between them. The length of the CDR3 is 14 residues. CDR3 sequence: CAISERTFTGELFF. CDR3 nucleotides: TGTGCCATCAGTGAGAGAACTTTCACCGGGGAGCTGTTTTTT.

V and J are TRBV5-1 and TRBJ2-1, with D possibly being TRBD1 (7 bases). Per the germline V gene, CDR1 is SGHRS and CDR2 is YFSETQ. V lost 5 bases and J 0 bases, leaving 15 bases between the germline ends. The CDR3 spans 16 residues. The CDR3 region is CASRPAGGSSYNEQFF. The DNA of the CDR3 is TGCGCCAGCAGGCCGGCAGGGGGGAGCTCCTACAATGAGCAGTTCTTC. The full variable domain, rest sourced from reference TRBV5-1 and TRBJ2-1, is KAGVTQTPRYLIKTRGQQVTLSCSPISGHRSVSWYQQTPGQGLQFLFEYFSETQRNKGNFPGRFSGRQFSNSRSEMNVSTLELGDSALYLCASRPAGGSSYNEQFFGPGTRLTVL.

The chain recombines TRBV6-1 with TRBJ1-1; D is perhaps TRBD1 (6 bases). Trimming shortened V by 3 bases and J by 0 bases, and 11 bases separated the two germline ends. This CDR3 has 15 residues. Germline loops: CDR1 MNHNS, CDR2 SASEGT. CDR3 nucleotides: TGTGCCAGCAGTGATCGGGGGGCTATGAACACTGAAGCTTTCTTT. Translating it yields CASSDRGAMNTEAFF.

The V call is TRBV16, the J call TRBJ1-5; possible D gene TRBD1, 5 bases. Germline assignment: CDR1 KGHSY and CDR2 FQNENV. This CDR3 spans 14 amino acids. V was trimmed by 4 bases and J by 5 bases, leaving 12 bases between them. DNA of the CDR3: TGTGCCAGCAGCCCCGCGACAGATTATCAGCCCCAGCATTTT. It yields the protein CASSPATDYQPQHF.

This rearrangement joins TRBV29-1 to TRBJ1-1, with 10 bases matching TRBD1. Per the germline V gene, CDR1 is SQVTM and CDR2 is ANQGSEA. Unmatched junction bases numbered 7, after V lost 5 bases and J lost 7 bases. The CDR3 is made up of 13 amino acids. Here the CDR3 DNA reads TGCAGCGTTTCCCTGGACAGGGGGTTTGAAGCTTTCTTT. Protein sequence: CSVSLDRGFEAFF.

The rearrangement uses TRBV27 and TRBJ2-6; perhaps TRBD1 as D (6 bases). CDR3 length equals 16 residues. Germline values: CDR1 MNHEY, CDR2 SMNVEV (reference sequence). V was cut by 3 bases and J by 0 bases, with 9 bases left in between. This CDR3 is CASSFRTASGANVLTF. Here the CDR3 DNA reads TGTGCCAGCAGTTTTCGGACAGCCTCTGGGGCCAACGTCCTGACTTTC.

V gene TRBV7-9 combines with J gene TRBJ2-1; 9 bases are a match to TRBD1. CDR3 length: 13 amino acids. Germline CDR1 and CDR2: SEHNR and FQNEAQ (reference sequence). J was trimmed by 8 bases and V by 6 bases; bases with no gene match: 5. CDR3 nucleotides: TGTGCCAGCAGGGGACAGGGTTCTGATGAGCAGTTCTTC. Translation: CASRGQGSDEQFF. The variable domain in full, with the rest retrieved from reference TRBV7-9 and TRBJ2-1, is DTGVSQNPRHKITKRGQNVTFRCDPISEHNRLYWYRQTLGQGPEFLTYFQNEAQLEKSRLLSDRFSAERPKGSFSTLEIQRTEQGDSAMYLCASRGQGSDEQFFGPGTRLTVL.

The genes are TRBV5-6 and TRBJ1-2; D is possibly TRBD1 (5 bases). The CDR3 length is 13 residues. Germline lookup yields CDR1 SGHDT and CDR2 YYEEEE. V dropped 0 bases and J dropped 5 bases, with 8 bases sitting between them. The DNA for the CDR3 is TGTGCCAGCAGCTTGGGACAGACGTATGGCTACACCTTC. Translated: CASSLGQTYGYTF.

The rearrangement links TRBV5-4 to TRBJ2-3; 10 nucleotides agree with TRBD2. This CDR3 has 17 amino acids. Germline-derived CDR1 and CDR2 are SGHNT and YYREEE (reference sequence). V shed 0 bases, J shed 2 bases, and the junction held 6 bases outside the gene matches. The CDR3 spells CASSLDGLAEDTDTQYF. The CDR3 nucleotides are TGTGCCAGCAGCTTGGATGGACTAGCGGAGGACACAGATACGCAGTATTTT. Looking up the rest from reference TRBV5-4 and TRBJ2-3 gives the full variable domain: ETGVTQSPTHLIKTRGQQVTLRCSSQSGHNTVSWYQQALGQGPQFIFQYYREEENGRGNFPPRFSGLQFPNYSSELNVNALELDDSALYLCASSLDGLAEDTDTQYFGPGTRLTVL.

The chain has TRBV29-1 and TRBJ1-2, with TRBD1 identical over 9 bases. CDR1 is SQVTM and CDR2 is ANQGSEA in the germline V gene. Losses at the gene ends were 7 bases for V and 5 bases for J; bases not matched to a gene: 8. The CDR3 covers 13 residues. The CDR3 is CSARPGQGYGYTF. The CDR3 nucleotides read TGCAGCGCTCGACCCGGACAGGGGTATGGCTACACCTTC. Supplemented by reference TRBV29-1 and TRBJ1-2, the full variable domain reads SAVISQKPSRDICQRGTSLTIQCQVDSQVTMMFWYRQQPGQSLTLIATANQGSEATYESGFVIDKFPISRPNLTFSTLTVSNMSPEDSSIYLCSARPGQGYGYTFGSGTRLTVV.

The rearrangement links TRBV7-2 to TRBJ1-5; unclear D gene. Germline CDR1 SGHTA, CDR2 FQGNSA. The CDR3 extends over 15 amino acids. Deletions cut 3 bases from V and 0 bases from J, with 9 bases between. The CDR3 protein is CASSLSPYSNQPQHF. The CDR3 DNA reads TGTGCCAGCAGCTTGTCCCCGTATAGCAATCAGCCCCAGCATTTT.

This clone was observed a single time. The chain has TRBV28 and TRBJ1-2, with D possibly TRBD1 on 6 matching bases. The CDR3 length is 16 residues. V lost 6 bases, J lost 1 base, and 18 bases lay in between. CDR1 is MDHEN, CDR2 SYDVKM, per germline. CDR3 nucleotides: TGTGCCAGCAGCCCCGGGGACACACTATTTAACTATGGCTACACCTTC. Translated: CASSPGDTLFNYGYTF.

The gene calls are TRBV6-1 and TRBJ2-7, with D maybe TRBD2 (6 bases). V was trimmed by 3 bases and J by 3 bases, leaving 12 bases between them. Germline V lookup: CDR1 MNHNS, CDR2 SASEGT. The CDR3 sequence is 14 residues long. CDR3 amino acids: CASSEEGSYYEQYV. CDR3 nucleotides: TGTGCCAGCAGTGAGGAGGGCAGCTACTACGAGCAGTACGTC.

The chain carries TRBV5-1 and TRBJ1-2; a weak D match, TRBD1 (5 bases). Germline CDR1 and CDR2: SGHRS and YFSETQ. Trimming pared 0 bases from V and 7 bases from J, leaving 19 bases between. This CDR3 region has 16 residues. CDR3 bases: TGCGCCAGCAGCTTGGACCTATCCCAAGGGGTCTCTGGCTACACCTTC. Translated: CASSLDLSQGVSGYTF. Supplemented by reference TRBV5-1 and TRBJ1-2, the full variable domain reads KAGVTQTPRYLIKTRGQQVTLSCSPISGHRSVSWYQQTPGQGLQFLFEYFSETQRNKGNFPGRFSGRQFSNSRSEMNVSTLELGDSALYLCASSLDLSQGVSGYTFGSGTRLTVV.

The chain uses TRBV5-8 and TRBJ1-3; D is unclear. The CDR3 spans 14 residues. From germline, CDR1 is SGHTS and CDR2 YDEGEE. V was cut by 0 bases and J by 0 bases, with 4 bases left in between. CDR3 nucleotides: TGTGCCAGCAGCTTGGGGAGCTCTGGAAACACCATATATTTT. It specifies CASSLGSSGNTIYF.